These 21 T cell receptor beta chains came from one sample sequenced in a study of control samples from healthy donors and cancer patients. Some clones are missing from TCRdb's copy, which holds only in-frame ones; the method was immunoSEQ multiplex PCR. This sample has tens of thousands of clones; 94% occur once, and the top ten carry approximately 2.5%. The sequenced sample was blood. These receptors all come from a woman aged 25-40 years in good health.

The chain joins TRBV5-1 to TRBJ2-7, with no clear D. Germline CDR1 SGHRS, CDR2 YFSETQ. The V end lost 0 bases, the J end lost 4 bases, and 11 bases lay between the germline ends. This CDR3 is built from 14 residues. The CDR3 region has the DNA TGCGCCAGCAGCTTGGAACCGGAAAGTTACGAGCAGTACTTC. It encodes CASSLEPESYEQYF. Using reference TRBV5-1 and TRBJ2-7 for the parts outside the CDR3, the full variable domain is KAGVTQTPRYLIKTRGQQVTLSCSPISGHRSVSWYQQTPGQGLQFLFEYFSETQRNKGNFPGRFSGRQFSNSRSEMNVSTLELGDSALYLCASSLEPESYEQYFGPGTRLTVT.

The CDR3 bases are TGTGCCAGCAGAGGCCGACAGGGGATGAACACTGAAGCTTTCTTT. Amino acid sequence: CASRGRQGMNTEAFF. V and J are TRBV6-5 and TRBJ1-1, with TRBD1 matching over 8 bases. V shed 6 bases, J shed 0 bases, and the junction held 6 bases outside the gene matches. Germline V gene sequence: CDR1 MNHEY, CDR2 SVGAGI. The CDR3 is 15 residues long.

The chain couples TRBV30 to TRBJ2-5; the match to TRBD1 covers 8 bases. This CDR3 region has 12 residues. V was clipped by 8 bases and J by 2 bases; unmatched bases: 4. Looked up from germline, CDR1 is GTSNPN and CDR2 is SVGIG (reference sequence). CDR3 amino acids: CATDRGQETQYF. The DNA of the CDR3 is TGTGCCACCGACAGGGGTCAAGAGACCCAGTACTTC. Using reference TRBV30 and TRBJ2-5 for the parts outside the CDR3, the full variable domain is SQTIHQWPATLVQPVGSPLSLECTVEGTSNPNLYWYRQAAGRGLQLLFYSVGIGQISSEVPQNLSASRPQDRQFILSSKKLLLSDSGFYLCATDRGQETQYFGPGTRLLVL.

The J gene is TRBJ2-3, the V gene TRBV7-2; no clear D. This CDR3 contains 14 residues. V dropped 1 base and J dropped 6 bases, with 11 bases sitting between them. From germline, CDR1 is SGHTA and CDR2 FQGNSA. This chain's CDR3 is CASSLVKPTDTQYF. DNA for the CDR3: TGTGCCAGCAGCTTAGTCAAACCAACGGATACGCAGTATTTT.

The chain employs TRBV29-1 and TRBJ1-3; D not resolved. The V gene's germline CDR1 is SQVTM and CDR2 ANQGSEA. CDR3 size: 13 residues. Trimming stripped 4 bases from V and 0 bases from J, with 7 bases between. CDR3 in amino acids: CSVVEISGNTIYF. The CDR3 nucleotides read TGCAGCGTTGTGGAAATCTCTGGAAACACCATATATTTT.

The chain joins TRBV19 to TRBJ1-5; tentative D call: TRBD1 (5 bases). Between the trimmed V and J ends, which lost 6 bases and 3 bases, there was a span of 12 bases. This CDR3 has 14 amino acids. Germline CDR1 LNHDA, CDR2 SQIVND (reference sequence). The CDR3 DNA sequence: TGTGCCAGTAGATTCGGGACGCCCAATCAGCCCCAGCATTTT. Its protein is CASRFGTPNQPQHF.

The genes are TRBV7-3 and TRBJ1-2, with D perhaps matching TRBD1 (5 bases). This CDR3 is 16 amino acids long. Germline lookup yields CDR1 SGHTA and CDR2 FQGTGA. Trimming left V 5 bases short and J 0 bases short, with 16 bases between. The CDR3 nucleotides are TGTGCCAGCAGCGCAGGGAATCAGGAAGCTAACTATGGCTACACCTTC. Encoded protein: CASSAGNQEANYGYTF.

In nucleotides, the CDR3 is TGTGCCAGCAGTTGGTCCCAGCAGACCCAGTACTTC. Amino acids: CASSWSQQTQYF. The rearrangement joins TRBV12-3 or TRBV12-4 to TRBJ2-5; D remains unclear. V lost 4 bases to trimming and J lost 6 bases, with 9 bases between them. The CDR3 extends over 12 amino acids.

The chain employs TRBV3-1 (or the pseudogene TRBV3-2) and TRBJ1-2; D gene ambiguous. V shed 4 bases and J shed 8 bases, with 17 bases lying between them. The CDR3 loop spans 14 amino acids. The germline V gene encodes CDR1 LGHDT and CDR2 YNNKEL (reference sequence). CDR3: CASSPTRTGSGYTF. In nucleotides, the CDR3 is TGTGCCAGCAGCCCAACACGCACGGGGTCAGGCTACACCTTC.

Worth noting for this clone: A junction end diverges from the germline sequence, so it may reflect a read error. This chain connects TRBV7-7 to TRBJ1-3; D is possibly TRBD1 (5 bases). The germline CDR1 and CDR2 sequences are SSHAT and FNYEAQ (reference sequence). CDR3 length equals 22 residues. Here the CDR3 DNA reads TGTGCTAGCAGCTTAGTAAGTCGTATGGTGGTAGGGACTGAAGTCTCTGGAAACACCATATATTTT. This encodes CASSLVSRMVVGTEVSGNTIYF.

The chain carries TRBV5-5 and TRBJ1-1; no clear D. The CDR3 is 13 amino acids. The V and J ends lost 1 base and 1 base respectively, with 5 bases between them. The germline V gene has CDR1 SGHKS and CDR2 YYEKEE (reference sequence). CDR3 DNA sequence: TGTGCCAGCAGCTTGATAGAGAACACTGAAGCTTTCTTT. It encodes CASSLIENTEAFF.

The chain combines TRBV3-1 (or the pseudogene TRBV3-2) with TRBJ2-3; TRBD2 agrees at 15 bases. CDR1 and CDR2 from the germline V gene are LGHDT and YNNKEL (reference sequence). The ends lost 4 bases at V and 7 bases at J; junction bases unmatched: 9. This CDR3 contains 17 residues. CDR3 bases: TGTGCCAGCAGCCCCCTTGGACTAGCGGGGGGGCAAAATACGCAGTATTTT. As protein: CASSPLGLAGGQNTQYF.

This sequence joins TRBV9 and TRBJ1-1, with D hard to call. Germline CDR1 and CDR2: SGDLS and YYNGEE. The CDR3 has 13 amino acids. V was shortened by 0 bases and J by 10 bases, with 13 bases between the two germline ends. The CDR3 DNA follows: TGTGCCAGCAGCGTAGAGCCCGGGCCTCTAGCTTTCTTT. Amino acids: CASSVEPGPLAFF. Full variable domain (rest looked up from reference TRBV9 and TRBJ1-1): DSGVTQTPKHLITATGQRVTLRCSPRSGDLSVYWYQQSLDQGLQFLIQYYNGEERAKGNILERFSAQQFPDLHSELNLSSLELGDSALYFCASSVEPGPLAFFGQGTRLTVV.

The chain has TRBV14 and TRBJ1-1, with no clear D. The CDR3 is made up of 16 amino acids. Germline CDR1 and CDR2: SGHDN and FVKESK. Deletions cut 0 bases from V and 0 bases from J, with 11 bases between. The CDR3 DNA reads TGTGCCAGCAGCCAAGATTTCGGACTAATGAACACTGAAGCTTTCTTT. Protein: CASSQDFGLMNTEAFF. The full variable domain, completed using reference TRBV14 and TRBJ1-1, is EAGVTQFPSHSVIEKGQTVTLRCDPISGHDNLYWYRRVMGKEIKFLLHFVKESKQDESGMPNNRFLAERTGGTYSTLKVQPAELEDSGVYFCASSQDFGLMNTEAFFGQGTRLTVV.

The rearrangement joins TRBV4-2 to TRBJ2-3, with D unclear. CDR1 and CDR2 from the germline V gene are LGHNA and YNFKEQ. The length of the CDR3 is 13 residues. The V and J ends lost 0 bases and 4 bases respectively, with 5 bases between them. The CDR3 spells CASSQDMSDTQYF. The CDR3 DNA reads TGTGCCAGCAGCCAAGATATGTCAGATACGCAGTATTTT.

J is TRBJ2-3 and V is TRBV7-9; 9 bases are a match to TRBD1. After removal of 7 bases from V and 1 base from J, the junction contained 15 bases not matched to a gene. This CDR3 is 18 amino acids long. Germline values: CDR1 SEHNR, CDR2 FQNEAQ (reference sequence). CDR3 DNA sequence: TGTGCCAGCAACCAGGGGTTGGGACAGGGTTTGGGCACAGATACGCAGTATTTT. Its protein product is CASNQGLGQGLGTDTQYF.

CDR3 coding DNA: TGTGCCAGCACCACTTCGGTCCCGGTGGCGCAGTACTTC. Its protein product is CASTTSVPVAQYF. This chain uses TRBV6-5 with TRBJ2-7; D call uncertain. Germline V gene data show CDR1 as MNHEY and CDR2 as SVGAGI. V was clipped by 7 bases and J by 9 bases, with 19 bases between them. The CDR3 extends over 13 amino acids.

The table lists this clone with a count of one. The V and J genes are TRBV2 and TRBJ2-5; D unresolved. V lost 6 bases to trimming and J lost 2 bases, with 4 bases between them. Germline values: CDR1 SNHLY, CDR2 FYNNEI. The length of the CDR3 is 11 residues. Written as DNA, the CDR3 is TGTGCCAGCAGGCGACAAGAGACCCAGTACTTC. As protein: CASRRQETQYF.

The rearrangement uses TRBV19 and TRBJ1-2; D is uncertain. Deletions cut 3 bases from V and 4 bases from J, with 9 bases between. Germline V lookup: CDR1 LNHDA, CDR2 SQIVND (reference sequence). CDR3 length: 13 residues. The CDR3 is CASSIEQSYGYTF. The DNA of the CDR3 is TGTGCCAGTAGTATCGAACAAAGCTATGGCTACACCTTC. The full variable domain, rest sourced from reference TRBV19 and TRBJ1-2, is DGGITQSPKYLFRKEGQNVTLSCEQNLNHDAMYWYRQDPGQGLRLIYYSQIVNDFQKGDIAEGYSVSREKKESFPLTVTSAQKNPTAFYLCASSIEQSYGYTFGSGTRLTVV.

The V gene is TRBV29-1, the J gene TRBJ2-7; D is uncertain. Germline V gene lookup returns CDR1 SQVTM and CDR2 ANQGSEA. The CDR3 spans 10 residues. V was trimmed by 5 bases and J by 2 bases, leaving 4 bases between them. DNA for the CDR3: TGCAGCGTTATAACCTACGAGCAGTACTTC. Amino acid sequence: CSVITYEQYF.

This rearrangement joins TRBV30 to TRBJ2-6; no definite D call. From germline, CDR1 is GTSNPN and CDR2 SVGIG (reference sequence). V lost 2 bases and J lost 1, with 6 bases in between. The CDR3 runs to 14 residues. The CDR3 DNA reads TGTGCCTGGAGTCTGGGGTCTGGGGCCAACGTCCTGACTTTC. Protein product: CAWSLGSGANVLTF.